The 28 T cell receptor beta chains in this list originate from one sample, sequenced in a study of cytomegalovirus exposure and HLA in healthy donors. The assay was immunoSEQ multiplex PCR, and TCRdb's table has in-frame clones only and misses some. The sample lists about 150,000 clones; roughly 89% were seen once. The source material was PBMCs. These receptors were obtained from a woman younger than 30 in good health and CMV-seropositive.

This sequence joins TRBV15 and TRBJ2-7; 8 positions match TRBD1. This CDR3 is built from 15 residues. The germline CDR1 and CDR2 sequences are LNHNV and YYDKDF (reference sequence). V shed 0 bases and J 5 bases; nucleotides not matched to a gene: 6. CDR3 protein: CATSREAGGADEQYF. DNA for the CDR3: TGTGCCACCAGCAGAGAGGCAGGGGGCGCGGACGAGCAGTACTTC.

The chain has TRBV7-8 and TRBJ1-1, with 8 bases lining up with TRBD1. The V gene end was trimmed by 6 bases and the J gene end by 1 base; junction bases not matched to a gene: 7. The CDR3 spans 15 residues. Germline CDR1 is SGHVS and CDR2 is FQNEAQ. The chain's CDR3 is CASRSRGRENTEAFF. For the CDR3, the DNA is TGTGCCAGCAGAAGCAGGGGGCGAGAGAACACTGAAGCTTTCTTT.

This sequence joins TRBV9 and TRBJ2-5; 7 bases are shared with TRBD2. This CDR3 is built from 14 residues. Germline trimming cut 0 bases from V and 3 bases from J; bases unmatched to any gene: 2. The V gene's germline CDR1 is SGDLS and CDR2 YYNGEE. CDR3 sequence (DNA): TGTGCCAGCAGCGTAGAGGGAGGGGAAGAGACCCAGTACTTC. It translates to CASSVEGGEETQYF.

The rearrangement joins TRBV23-1 to TRBJ1-2; D may be TRBD1 (5 bases). Being an ORF, TRBV23-1 has a function that is uncertain. This CDR3 comprises 18 residues. V lost 2 bases, J lost 0 bases, and 19 bases lay in between. CDR3 residues: CASSQRGGVTLSNYGYTF. The DNA for the CDR3 is TGCGCCAGCAGTCAACGGGGGGGTGTGACTCTTTCTAACTATGGCTACACCTTC.

V is TRBV18 and J is TRBJ2-1, with D tentatively TRBD1 (6 bases). Trimming stripped 1 base from V and 15 bases from J, with 19 bases between. CDR3 length: 14 amino acids. Germline values: CDR1 KGHSH, CDR2 LQKENI. CDR3 residues: CASSPQTTGSEAFF. In nucleotides, the CDR3 is TGTGCCAGCTCACCACAGACAACAGGGAGTGAAGCGTTCTTC. The whole variable domain, filled in from reference TRBV18 and TRBJ2-1, reads NAGVMQNPRHLVRRRGQEARLRCSPMKGHSHVYWYRQLPEEGLKFMVYLQKENIIDESGMPKERFSAEFPKEGPSILRIQQVVRGDSAAYFCASSPQTTGSEAFFGPGTRLTVL.

The chain couples TRBV5-1 to TRBJ2-7, with 7 bases fitting TRBD2. Germline V gene lookup returns CDR1 SGHRS and CDR2 YFSETQ. V gave up 3 bases and J gave up 6 bases; unmatched junction bases: 6. The CDR3 length is 13 residues. The CDR3 region has the DNA TGCGCCAGCAGCTCCGGGGGGAGAGGCGAGCAGTACTTC. Its translation is CASSSGGRGEQYF.

The gene calls are TRBV5-6 and TRBJ2-7; 11 nucleotides match TRBD2. The CDR3 length is 15 residues. The V segment lost 4 bases and the J segment 6 bases; nucleotides outside the gene matches: 9. The V gene's germline CDR1 is SGHDT and CDR2 YYEEEE. This chain's CDR3 is CASSLGTSGWLEQYF. The CDR3 coding sequence is TGTGCCAGCAGCCTCGGGACTAGCGGTTGGCTCGAGCAGTACTTC.

This clone was found once. The chain recombines TRBV12-5 with TRBJ2-1, with 11 positions matching TRBD2. V gave up 1 base and J gave up 5 bases; unmatched junction bases: 7. Per the germline V gene, CDR1 is LGHNT and CDR2 is FRNRAP. The CDR3 runs to 17 residues. This chain's CDR3 is CASGLGRLAGTDNEQFF. CDR3 nucleotide sequence: TGTGCTAGTGGTTTGGGGCGACTAGCGGGGACAGACAATGAGCAGTTCTTC.

This clone was observed a single time. The chain uses TRBV28 and TRBJ2-7; 11 bases agree with TRBD2. The CDR3 runs 15 residues. The germline V gene has CDR1 MDHEN and CDR2 SYDVKM. Trimming cost V 7 bases and J 3 bases; bases outside gene matches: 8. The CDR3 region has the DNA TGTGCCAGCATAAACCTAGCGGGGGGAAACTACGAGCAGTACTTC. It is translated as CASINLAGGNYEQYF.

The chain uses TRBV2 and TRBJ2-3; TRBD1 is a possible D gene (6 bases). This CDR3 has 12 amino acids. The germline CDR1 and CDR2 sequences are SNHLY and FYNNEI. With 11 bases removed from V and 1 base from J, the gap between germline ends came to 10 bases. The CDR3 is CAGGSGTDTQYF. The CDR3 DNA reads as TGTGCCGGGGGCTCTGGCACAGATACGCAGTATTTT. The full variable domain, rest sourced from reference TRBV2 and TRBJ2-3, is EPEVTQTPSHQVTQMGQEVILRCVPISNHLYFYWYRQILGQKVEFLVSFYNNEISEKSEIFDDQFSVERPDGSNFTLKIRSTKLEDSAMYFCAGGSGTDTQYFGPGTRLTVL.

The chain employs TRBV18 and TRBJ2-5; D may be TRBD2 (5 bases). The CDR3 extends over 15 amino acids. V lost 3 bases to trimming and J lost 0 bases, with 11 bases between them. Germline-derived CDR1 and CDR2 are KGHSH and LQKENI. CDR3 nucleotides: TGTGCCAGCTCACCGGGGAGAACATACCAAGAGACCCAGTACTTC. Translation: CASSPGRTYQETQYF.

This chain connects TRBV11-3 to TRBJ2-7; 8 bases align to TRBD1. Germline loops: CDR1 SGHNT, CDR2 YENEEA. The CDR3 length is 13 residues. The V gene end was trimmed by 5 bases and the J gene end by 6 bases; junction bases not matched to a gene: 6. The CDR3 sequence is CASSQTQGGEQYF. CDR3 nucleotide sequence: TGTGCCAGCAGCCAGACACAGGGGGGCGAGCAGTACTTC.

The rearrangement joins TRBV19 to TRBJ1-6; 7 nucleotides line up with TRBD1. CDR1 is LNHDA, CDR2 SQIVND, per germline (reference sequence). After removal of 1 base from V and 7 bases from J, the junction contained 7 bases not matched to a gene. The CDR3 covers 16 residues. The CDR3 region is CASSIASTGRNSPLHF. For the CDR3, the DNA is TGTGCCAGTAGTATAGCCTCGACAGGGAGAAATTCACCCCTCCACTTT.

The chain uses TRBV4-2 and TRBJ2-5; TRBD2 matches at 12 bases. The CDR3 has 18 residues. CDR1 and CDR2 (germline): LGHNA, YNFKEQ. J gave up 1 base and V 1 base, and 7 bases lay outside the gene matches. Here the CDR3 reads CASSQGPGLAGSQETQYF. The CDR3 nucleotides read TGTGCCAGCAGCCAAGGCCCGGGACTAGCGGGTTCCCAAGAGACCCAGTACTTC.

The rearrangement uses TRBV5-6 and TRBJ1-1; TRBD1 agrees at 8 bases. V lost 5 bases to trimming and J lost 6 bases; unmatched junction nucleotides: 15. The CDR3 contains 16 residues. The germline gives CDR1 SGHDT, CDR2 YYEEEE. This CDR3 reads CASRPTLGQGHPEAFF. In DNA form, the CDR3 reads TGTGCCAGCAGACCGACCCTTGGACAGGGTCATCCTGAAGCTTTCTTT.

The rearrangement links TRBV7-9 to TRBJ2-7; D may be TRBD1 (6 bases). This CDR3 spans 12 amino acids. Germline V gives CDR1 SEHNR, CDR2 FQNEAQ (reference sequence). With 5 bases removed from V and 3 bases from J, the gap between germline ends came to 8 bases. In DNA form, the CDR3 reads TGTGCCAGCAGCGGGGGCTTCTACGAGCAGTACTTC. Its protein product is CASSGGFYEQYF.

J is TRBJ2-1 and V is TRBV5-1, with TRBD1 identical over 9 bases. This CDR3 has 15 amino acids. Per the germline V gene, CDR1 is SGHRS and CDR2 is YFSETQ. Trimming took 6 bases from V and 7 from J; bases not matched to a gene: 11. The CDR3 DNA sequence: TGCGCCAGCACCCCGGGGGGACAGGGCTCTAATGAGCAGTTCTTC. The encoded protein is CASTPGGQGSNEQFF. The full variable domain, its missing parts supplied by reference TRBV5-1 and TRBJ2-1, is KAGVTQTPRYLIKTRGQQVTLSCSPISGHRSVSWYQQTPGQGLQFLFEYFSETQRNKGNFPGRFSGRQFSNSRSEMNVSTLELGDSALYLCASTPGGQGSNEQFFGPGTRLTVL.

CDR3 nucleotides: TGCGCCAGCAGCTTGGGCAGGGGGCGTACTGAAGCTTTCTTT. It codes for CASSLGRGRTEAFF. The chain links TRBV5-1 to TRBJ1-1, with 8 bases that match TRBD1. The length of the CDR3 is 14 residues. V lost 0 bases, J lost 5 bases, and 3 bases stayed unmatched. The germline V gene encodes CDR1 SGHRS and CDR2 YFSETQ.

This clone was picked up a small number of times. This chain joins TRBV27 and TRBJ1-6, with 10 bases lining up with TRBD1. This CDR3 region has 14 residues. Germline CDR1 reads MNHEY; CDR2 reads SMNVEV (reference sequence). After removal of 5 bases from V and 8 bases from J, the junction contained 3 bases not matched to a gene. The CDR3 here is CASSQTGGYSPLHF. The DNA of the CDR3 is TGTGCCAGCAGTCAGACAGGGGGCTATTCACCCCTCCACTTT.

The chain has TRBV6-5 and TRBJ2-7, with a possible D match to TRBD2 (7 bases). Trimming removed 2 bases from V and 2 bases from J, with 13 bases in between. This CDR3 is built from 15 residues. Germline lookup yields CDR1 MNHEY and CDR2 SVGAGI. The CDR3, as DNA: TGTGCCAGCAGTTACGGGGGGCTAGCGGCCTACGAGCAGTACTTC. This encodes CASSYGGLAAYEQYF.

The chain couples TRBV14 to TRBJ1-6; D is ambiguous. This CDR3 has 16 residues. Germline CDR1 is SGHDN and CDR2 is FVKESK. V lost 1 base, J lost 0 bases, and 7 bases lay in between. DNA of the CDR3: TGTGCCAGCAGCCAAGCAACGAGCTCCTATAATTCACCCCTCCACTTT. It yields the protein CASSQATSSYNSPLHF.

In DNA form, the CDR3 reads TGTGCCAGCAGTTTATTCAGTGGAGGTCCAAACTATGGCTACACCTTC. Amino acid sequence: CASSLFSGGPNYGYTF. The genes are TRBV27 and TRBJ1-2; D not certain. Germline CDR1 reads MNHEY; CDR2 reads SMNVEV (reference sequence). The CDR3 length is 16 residues. Trimming shortened V by 1 base and J by 2 bases, and 14 bases separated the two germline ends.

The rearrangement uses TRBV5-6 and TRBJ1-5; 7 bases match TRBD1. This CDR3 is built from 14 residues. The J segment lost 7 bases and the V segment lost 1 base, leaving 5 bases of the junction unmatched. Germline V gene lookup returns CDR1 SGHDT and CDR2 YYEEEE. CDR3 DNA: TGTGCCAGCAGCTTGATGACAGGGTTACAGCCCCAGCATTTT. Its protein is CASSLMTGLQPQHF.

This chain links TRBV25-1 with TRBJ2-1; 7 nucleotides agree with TRBD1. Germline CDR1 reads MGHDK; CDR2 reads SYGVNS. The CDR3 extends over 14 amino acids. V trimming: 4 bases; J trimming: 2 bases; junction bases outside the gene matches: 2. CDR3 sequence: CASSGDSPYNEQFF. CDR3 coding DNA: TGTGCCAGCAGTGGGGACAGCCCCTACAATGAGCAGTTCTTC.

This rearrangement joins TRBV30 to TRBJ1-2; D ambiguous. The CDR3 is 12 amino acids. The germline V and J ends were trimmed by 2 bases and 3 bases, with 7 bases remaining between them. The V gene's germline CDR1 is GTSNPN and CDR2 SVGIG (reference sequence). The chain's CDR3 is CAWSYTDYGYTF. The CDR3 nucleotides are TGTGCCTGGAGTTATACGGACTATGGCTACACCTTC.

The rearrangement joins TRBV7-2 to TRBJ1-2, with 9 positions matching TRBD1. The CDR3 totals 15 residues. The V and J ends lost 5 bases and 7 bases, in that order; junction bases with no gene match: 11. Germline loops: CDR1 SGHTA, CDR2 FQGNSA. DNA for the CDR3: TGTGCCAGCAGCCGGACAGGGGAGGGTGTGAGTGGCTACACCTTC. Amino acids: CASSRTGEGVSGYTF.

A remark on this clone: One end of the junction is discordant with germline, which a read error may explain. CDR3 sequence reads: CASSVGKGADAFF. CDR3 sequence (DNA): TGTGCCAGCAGCGTAGGGAAAGGGGCTGACGCTTTCTTT. The rearrangement uses TRBV9 and TRBJ1-1; possibly TRBD1 for D (5 bases). Germline lookup yields CDR1 SGDLS and CDR2 YYNGEE. The CDR3 extends over 13 amino acids.

The count of this clone is one. The CDR3 DNA reads TGTGCCAGCAGTTTAAGGGGCGGAAAAAGCTCCTACGAGCAGTACTTC. Translating it yields CASSLRGGKSSYEQYF. J is TRBJ2-7 and V is TRBV28; D might be TRBD1 (5 bases). The CDR3 length is 16 residues. V lost 2 bases and J 0 bases, leaving 14 bases between the germline ends. Germline loops: CDR1 MDHEN, CDR2 SYDVKM.